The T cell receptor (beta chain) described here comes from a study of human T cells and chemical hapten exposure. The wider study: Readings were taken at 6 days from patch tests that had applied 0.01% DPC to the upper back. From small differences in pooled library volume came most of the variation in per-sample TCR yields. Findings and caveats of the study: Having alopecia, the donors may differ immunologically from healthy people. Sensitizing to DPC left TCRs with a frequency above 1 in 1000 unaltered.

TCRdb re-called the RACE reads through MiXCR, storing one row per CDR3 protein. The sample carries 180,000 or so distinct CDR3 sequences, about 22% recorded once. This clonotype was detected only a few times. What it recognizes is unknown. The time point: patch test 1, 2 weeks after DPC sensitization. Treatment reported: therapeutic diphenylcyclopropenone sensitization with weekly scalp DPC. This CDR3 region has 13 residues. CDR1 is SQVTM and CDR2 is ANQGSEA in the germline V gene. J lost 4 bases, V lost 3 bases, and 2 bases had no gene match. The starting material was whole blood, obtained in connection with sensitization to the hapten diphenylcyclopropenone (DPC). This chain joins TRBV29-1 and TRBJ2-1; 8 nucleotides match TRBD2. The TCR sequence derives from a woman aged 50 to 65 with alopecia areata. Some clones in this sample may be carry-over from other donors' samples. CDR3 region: CSVDVAGYNEQFF. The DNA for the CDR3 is TGCAGCGTTGACGTAGCGGGATACAATGAGCAGTTCTTC.